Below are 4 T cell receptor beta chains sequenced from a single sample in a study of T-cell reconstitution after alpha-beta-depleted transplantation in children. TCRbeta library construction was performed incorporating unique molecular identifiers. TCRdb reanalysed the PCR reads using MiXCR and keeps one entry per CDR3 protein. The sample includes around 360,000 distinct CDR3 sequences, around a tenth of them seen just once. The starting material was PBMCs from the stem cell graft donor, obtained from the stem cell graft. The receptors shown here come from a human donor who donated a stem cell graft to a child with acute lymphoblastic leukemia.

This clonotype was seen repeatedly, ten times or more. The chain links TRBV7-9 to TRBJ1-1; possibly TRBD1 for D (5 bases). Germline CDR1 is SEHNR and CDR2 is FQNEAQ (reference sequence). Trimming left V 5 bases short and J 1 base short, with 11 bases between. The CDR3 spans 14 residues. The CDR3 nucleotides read TGTGCCAGCAGCGACAGTCTTAGGAACACTGAAGCTTTCTTT. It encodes CASSDSLRNTEAFF.

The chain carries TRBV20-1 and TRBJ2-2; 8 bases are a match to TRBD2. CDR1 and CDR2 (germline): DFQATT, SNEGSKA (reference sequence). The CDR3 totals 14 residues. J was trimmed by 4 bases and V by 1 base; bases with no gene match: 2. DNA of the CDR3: TGCAGTGCTAGAGTTGCGGGGGGCACCGGGGAGCTGTTTTTT. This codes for CSARVAGGTGELFF.

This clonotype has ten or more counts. The CDR3 DNA is TGTGCCAGCAGCCCGTACCGACTAGCGGGATCCTACGAGCAGTACTTC. Amino acid sequence: CASSPYRLAGSYEQYF. This chain uses TRBV7-8 with TRBJ2-7; 11 positions agree with TRBD2. CDR3 length: 16 amino acids. The germline CDR1 and CDR2 sequences are SGHVS and FQNEAQ. Trimming at V came to 5 bases and at J to 1 base, leaving 7 bases not matched to a gene.

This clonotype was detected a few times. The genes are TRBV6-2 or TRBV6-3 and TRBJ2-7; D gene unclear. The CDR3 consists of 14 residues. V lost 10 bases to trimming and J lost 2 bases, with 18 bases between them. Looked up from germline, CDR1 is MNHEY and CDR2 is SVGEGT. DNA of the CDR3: TGTGCCACTAAAATTCTTGCGGCGGCCTACGAGCAGTACTTC. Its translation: CATKILAAAYEQYF.